This is a list of T cell receptor beta chains from one sample in a study of monozygotic twins with inflammatory bowel disease. TCRdb reprocessed the 5' RACE reads, keeping one entry per CDR3 protein, no DNA. This sample's table has a few hundred thousand distinct CDR3 sequences. The sequencing sample was made of blood. These receptors originate from a human donor with ulcerative colitis or Crohn's disease, or a healthy co-twin of an affected twin (not recorded which). CDR3s include the opening cysteine and the closing phenylalanine or tryptophan.

j_call v_call cdr3_aa
TRBJ1-1 TRBV3-1 CASSRKSYTEAFF
TRBJ1-1 TRBV12-3/TRBV12-4 CASRPDGSKRNTGATEAFF
TRBJ2-3 TRBV6-1 CASSRLRGGTDTQYF
TRBJ2-4 TRBV10-3 CAISDSGAQNIQYF
TRBJ1-5 TRBV10-3 CAISKENQPQHF
TRBJ1-1 TRBV24-1 CATSVPGATEAFF
TRBJ2-1 TRBV24-1 CATSDLTGGQFF
TRBJ1-1 TRBV20-1 CSARDVGRGEAFF
TRBJ2-5 TRBV5-1 CASSPTGPRETQYF
TRBJ1-6 TRBV12-3/TRBV12-4 CASSPSTGGVSPLHF
TRBJ1-2 TRBV2 CASNGGSGYTF
TRBJ1-6 TRBV5-5 CASSLMGFGNSPLHF
TRBJ1-5 TRBV2 CASSGTGVGNQPQHF
TRBJ1-5 TRBV18 CASSPIDAQFGTASNQPQHF
TRBJ1-5 TRBV20-1 CSAPTGRNQPQHF
TRBJ2-3 TRBV27 CASSPSGSYTDTQYF
TRBJ2-7 TRBV6-5 CASSFRRRTLYEQYF
TRBJ2-5 TRBV5-1 CASSRSSGGEIQYF
TRBJ1-1 TRBV6-4 CASSAGLPGTEAFF
TRBJ1-1 TRBV5-1 CASSFGVGDTEAFF
TRBJ2-1 TRBV7-9 CASSSPGPYYNEQFF
TRBJ2-5 TRBV18 CASSTEGETQYF
TRBJ2-2 TRBV27 CASSLRIHNTGELFF
TRBJ1-1 TRBV7-9 CASSLGDWDTEAFF
TRBJ2-3 TRBV7-7 CASSSVSTDTQYF
TRBJ1-5 TRBV11-2 CASSFGSKPNQPQHF